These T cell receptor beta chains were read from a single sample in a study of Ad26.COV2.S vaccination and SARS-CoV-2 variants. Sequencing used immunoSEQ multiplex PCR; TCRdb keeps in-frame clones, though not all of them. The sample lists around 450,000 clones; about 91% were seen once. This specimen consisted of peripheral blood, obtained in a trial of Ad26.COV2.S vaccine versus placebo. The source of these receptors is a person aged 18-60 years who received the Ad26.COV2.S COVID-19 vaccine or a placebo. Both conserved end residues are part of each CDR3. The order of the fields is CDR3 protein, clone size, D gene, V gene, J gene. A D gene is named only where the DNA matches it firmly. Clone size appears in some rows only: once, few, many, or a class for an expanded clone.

CDR3: CASSLGLAGYNEQFF
size: NA
D: TRBD2
V: TRBV5-1
J: TRBJ2-1

CDR3: CASSQEETQYF
size: NA
D: NA
V: TRBV3-1/TRBV3-2
J: TRBJ2-5

CDR3: CASRKGLAGGRDGNEQFF
size: NA
D: TRBD2
V: TRBV4-1
J: TRBJ2-1

CDR3: CASSVGALAQGEQFF
size: NA
D: NA
V: TRBV9
J: TRBJ2-1

CDR3: CASRAGVSNQPQHF
size: NA
D: NA
V: TRBV2
J: TRBJ1-5

CDR3: CASSHPGGPYEQYF
size: once
D: NA
V: TRBV4-2
J: TRBJ2-7

CDR3: CASSLAGRSYNEQFF
size: once
D: NA
V: TRBV5-1
J: TRBJ2-1

CDR3: CASSPTGARQPQHF
size: NA
D: TRBD1
V: TRBV4-3
J: TRBJ1-5

CDR3: CASSPLRDGGTGELFF
size: NA
D: NA
V: TRBV18
J: TRBJ2-2

CDR3: CASSLAQNTEAFF
size: NA
D: NA
V: TRBV7-9
J: TRBJ1-1

CDR3: CAISDYTSSNLRWGTDTQYF
size: NA
D: NA
V: TRBV10-3
J: TRBJ2-3

CDR3: CASSPRDSLGETQYF
size: few
D: NA
V: TRBV14
J: TRBJ2-5

CDR3: CASSLGTDSYNEQFF
size: NA
D: NA
V: TRBV5-1
J: TRBJ2-1

CDR3: CASSLAGRSYEQYF
size: NA
D: NA
V: TRBV28
J: TRBJ2-7

CDR3: CASSPRPLYINIQYF
size: few
D: NA
V: TRBV28
J: TRBJ2-4

CDR3: CASSRDWRGLSPLHF
size: NA
D: TRBD1
V: TRBV19
J: TRBJ1-6

CDR3: CASSQLVAGVGVNIQYF
size: NA
D: TRBD2
V: TRBV4-3
J: TRBJ2-4

CDR3: CASSLGQGAYGANVLTF
size: few
D: TRBD1
V: TRBV5-1
J: TRBJ2-6

CDR3: CATRRDRGFDTIYF
size: NA
D: TRBD1
V: TRBV2
J: TRBJ1-3